This T cell receptor (beta chain) was captured by sequencing in a study of radiotherapy plus CTLA-4 blockade in lung cancer. Details on this clone: What it recognizes is unknown.

Trimming pared 1 base from V and 7 bases from J, leaving 9 bases between. The germline V gene has CDR1 LNHNV and CDR2 YYDKDF (reference sequence). The CDR3 is 13 residues long. Regarding the study as a whole: Radiotherapy plus ipilimumab was followed by expansion in blood of tumor-derived TCR clones. Reportedly, early blood T cell clone dynamics best predicted response, with interferon-beta.

Sequencing was performed with immunoSEQ multiplex PCR; in TCRdb, only in-frame clones are kept and a portion is missing. The sample contains roughly 100,000 clones, roughly 84% of which appear only once. The sequence was collected from a human donor with non-small cell lung cancer that progressed on radiotherapy plus ipilimumab. Some clones in this sample may be carry-over from other donors' samples. The source was peripheral blood, collected from a patient treated with radiotherapy plus ipilimumab. J is TRBJ2-3 and V is TRBV15; D is possibly TRBD2 (6 bases). Here the CDR3 reads CATSRAGRYTQYF. Here the CDR3 DNA reads TGTGCCACCAGCAGAGCGGGGAGGTATACGCAGTATTTT. Supplemented by reference TRBV15 and TRBJ2-3, the full variable domain reads DAMVIQNPRYQVTQFGKPVTLSCSQTLNHNVMYWYQQKSSQAPKLLFHYYDKDFNNEADTPDNFQSRRPNTSFCFLDIRSPGLGDTAMYLCATSRAGRYTQYFGPGTRLTVL.